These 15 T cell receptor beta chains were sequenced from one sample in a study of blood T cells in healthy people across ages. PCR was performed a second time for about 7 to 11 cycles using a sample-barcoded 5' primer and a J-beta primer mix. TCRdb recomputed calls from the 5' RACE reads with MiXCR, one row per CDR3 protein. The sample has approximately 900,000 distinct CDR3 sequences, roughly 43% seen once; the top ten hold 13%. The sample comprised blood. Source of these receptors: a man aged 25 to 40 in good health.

CDR3: CASSQPQGPNEKLFF. CDR3 nucleotides: TGTGCCAGCAGCCAACCTCAGGGACCTAATGAAAAACTGTTTTTT. The gene calls are TRBV4-2 and TRBJ1-4; D possibly corresponds to TRBD1 (5 bases). This CDR3 is 15 amino acids long. Germline V gene data show CDR1 as LGHNA and CDR2 as YNFKEQ. The V gene lost 2 bases and the J gene lost 3 bases, with 10 bases spanning the gap.

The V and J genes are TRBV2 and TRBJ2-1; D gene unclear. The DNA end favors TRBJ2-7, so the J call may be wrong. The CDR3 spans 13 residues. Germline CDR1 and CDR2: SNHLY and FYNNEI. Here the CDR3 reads CASTASSYNEQYF. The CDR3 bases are TGTGCCAGCACGGCAAGCTCCTACAATGAGCAGTACTTC.

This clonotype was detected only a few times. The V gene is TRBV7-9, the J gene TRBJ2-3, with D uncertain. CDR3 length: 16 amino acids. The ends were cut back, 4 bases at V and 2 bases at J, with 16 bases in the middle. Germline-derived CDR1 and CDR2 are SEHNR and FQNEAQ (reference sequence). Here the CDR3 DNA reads TGTGCCAGCAGCTGGACCCCAGTGGCCCCCACAGATACGCAGTATTTT. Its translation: CASSWTPVAPTDTQYF.

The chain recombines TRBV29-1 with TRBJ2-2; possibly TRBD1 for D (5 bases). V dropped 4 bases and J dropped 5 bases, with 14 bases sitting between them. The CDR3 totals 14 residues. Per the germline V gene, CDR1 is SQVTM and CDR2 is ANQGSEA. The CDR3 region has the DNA TGCAGCGTTGCTGGGGCTTGGCGTACCGGGGAGCTGTTTTTT. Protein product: CSVAGAWRTGELFF.

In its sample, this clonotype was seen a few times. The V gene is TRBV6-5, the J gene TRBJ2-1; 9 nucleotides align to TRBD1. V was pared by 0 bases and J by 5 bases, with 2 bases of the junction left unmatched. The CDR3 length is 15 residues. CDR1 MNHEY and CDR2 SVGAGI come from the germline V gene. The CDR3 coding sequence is TGTGCCAGCAGTTACTCGGGACAGGGCAACAATGAGCAGTTCTTC. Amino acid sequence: CASSYSGQGNNEQFF.

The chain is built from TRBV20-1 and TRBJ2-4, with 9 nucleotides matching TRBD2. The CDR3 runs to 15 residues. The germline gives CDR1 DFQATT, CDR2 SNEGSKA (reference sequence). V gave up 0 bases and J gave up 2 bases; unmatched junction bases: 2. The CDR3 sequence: CSARERGGPKNIQYF. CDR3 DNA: TGCAGTGCTAGAGAGCGGGGGGGACCCAAAAACATTCAGTACTTC.

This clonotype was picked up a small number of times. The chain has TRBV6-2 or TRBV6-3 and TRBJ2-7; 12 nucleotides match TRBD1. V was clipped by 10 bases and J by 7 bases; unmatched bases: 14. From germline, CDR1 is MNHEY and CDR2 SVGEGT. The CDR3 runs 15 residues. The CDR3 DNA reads TGTGCCACTAAAAGGCCGGGACAGGGGGCGATTGAGCAGTACTTC. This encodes CATKRPGQGAIEQYF.

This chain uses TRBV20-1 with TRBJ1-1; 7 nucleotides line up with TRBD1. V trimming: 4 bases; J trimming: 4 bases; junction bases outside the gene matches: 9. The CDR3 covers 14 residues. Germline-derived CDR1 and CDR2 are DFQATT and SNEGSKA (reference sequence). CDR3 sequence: CSATKGGSGTEAFF. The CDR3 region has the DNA TGCAGTGCTACTAAAGGGGGCTCAGGCACTGAAGCTTTCTTT.

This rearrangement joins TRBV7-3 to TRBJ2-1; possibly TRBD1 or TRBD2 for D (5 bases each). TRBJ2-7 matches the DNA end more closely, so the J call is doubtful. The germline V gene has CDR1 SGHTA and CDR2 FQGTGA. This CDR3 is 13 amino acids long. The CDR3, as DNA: TGTGCCAGCAGCGAGGGGTACAACAATGAGCAGTACTTC. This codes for CASSEGYNNEQYF.

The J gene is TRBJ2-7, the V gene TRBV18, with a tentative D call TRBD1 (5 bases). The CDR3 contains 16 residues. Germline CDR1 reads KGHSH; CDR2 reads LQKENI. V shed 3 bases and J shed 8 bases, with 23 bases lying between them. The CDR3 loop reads CASSPGTGPIGEKQYF. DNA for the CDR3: TGTGCCAGCTCACCGGGAACAGGCCCAATAGGTGAGAAGCAGTACTTC.

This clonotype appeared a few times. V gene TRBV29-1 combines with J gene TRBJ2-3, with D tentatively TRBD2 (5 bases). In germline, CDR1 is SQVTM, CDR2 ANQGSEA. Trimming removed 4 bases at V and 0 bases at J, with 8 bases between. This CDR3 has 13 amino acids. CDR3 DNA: TGCAGCGTTGTGTGGGAGAGCACAGATACGCAGTATTTT. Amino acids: CSVVWESTDTQYF.

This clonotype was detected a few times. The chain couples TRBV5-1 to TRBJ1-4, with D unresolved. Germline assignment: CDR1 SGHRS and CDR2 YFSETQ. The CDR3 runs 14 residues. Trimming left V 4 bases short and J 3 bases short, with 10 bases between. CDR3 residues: CASSPQSSNEKLFF. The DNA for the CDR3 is TGCGCCAGCAGCCCTCAGAGCTCTAATGAAAAACTGTTTTTT.

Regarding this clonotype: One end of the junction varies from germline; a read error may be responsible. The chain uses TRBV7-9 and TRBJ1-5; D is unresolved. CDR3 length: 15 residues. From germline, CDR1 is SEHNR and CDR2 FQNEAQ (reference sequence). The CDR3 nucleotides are TGTGCCAGCAGCTTAGGGCAGGTGGCGAATCAGCCCCGGCATTTT. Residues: CASSLGQVANQPRHF.

The CDR3 region is CASSSGTGWNTEAFF. CDR3 nucleotide sequence: TGTGCCAGCAGCTCCGGGACAGGCTGGAACACTGAAGCTTTCTTT. The chain links TRBV7-9 to TRBJ1-1; 8 bases align to TRBD1. Looked up from germline, CDR1 is SEHNR and CDR2 is FQNEAQ (reference sequence). Losses at the gene ends were 4 bases for V and 1 base for J; bases not matched to a gene: 5. The CDR3 is 15 residues long.

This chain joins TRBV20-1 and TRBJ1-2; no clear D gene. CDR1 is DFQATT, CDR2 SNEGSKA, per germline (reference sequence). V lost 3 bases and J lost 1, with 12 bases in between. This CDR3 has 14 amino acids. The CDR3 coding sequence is TGCAGTGCTAGGGCTTCCGATTTTAACTATGGCTACACCTTC. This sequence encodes CSARASDFNYGYTF.